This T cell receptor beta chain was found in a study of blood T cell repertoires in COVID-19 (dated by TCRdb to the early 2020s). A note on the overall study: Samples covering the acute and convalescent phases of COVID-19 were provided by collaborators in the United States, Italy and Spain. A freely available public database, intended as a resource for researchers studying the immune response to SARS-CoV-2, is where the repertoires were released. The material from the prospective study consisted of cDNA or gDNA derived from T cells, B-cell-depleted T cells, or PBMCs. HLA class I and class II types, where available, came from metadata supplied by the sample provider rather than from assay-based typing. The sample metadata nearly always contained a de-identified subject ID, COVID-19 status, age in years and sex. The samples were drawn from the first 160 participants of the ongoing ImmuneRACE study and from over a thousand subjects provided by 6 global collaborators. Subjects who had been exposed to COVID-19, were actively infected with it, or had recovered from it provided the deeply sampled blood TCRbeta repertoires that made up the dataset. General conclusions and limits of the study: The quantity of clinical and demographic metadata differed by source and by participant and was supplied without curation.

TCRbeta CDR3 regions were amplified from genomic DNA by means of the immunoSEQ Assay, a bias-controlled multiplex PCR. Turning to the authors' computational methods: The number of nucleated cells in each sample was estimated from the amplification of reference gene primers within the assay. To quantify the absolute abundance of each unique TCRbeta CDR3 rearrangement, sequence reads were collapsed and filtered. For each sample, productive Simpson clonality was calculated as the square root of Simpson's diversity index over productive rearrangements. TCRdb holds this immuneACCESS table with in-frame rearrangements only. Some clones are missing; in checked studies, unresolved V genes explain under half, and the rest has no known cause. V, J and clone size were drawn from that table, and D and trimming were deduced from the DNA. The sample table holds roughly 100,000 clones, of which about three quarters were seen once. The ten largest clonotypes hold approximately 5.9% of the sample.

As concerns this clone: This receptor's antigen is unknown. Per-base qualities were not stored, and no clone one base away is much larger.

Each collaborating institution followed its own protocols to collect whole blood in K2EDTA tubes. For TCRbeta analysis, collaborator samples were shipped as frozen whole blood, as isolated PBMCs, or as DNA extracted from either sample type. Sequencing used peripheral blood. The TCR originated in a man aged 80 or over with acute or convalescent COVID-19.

In nucleotide form, the sequence is TGTGCCAGCAGCCCTTCAATGGGACAGGGGTATGGCTACACCTTC. It translates as CASSPSMGQGYGYTF. The chain employs TRBV7-2 and TRBJ1-2, and 10 junction bases match TRBD1. The CDR3 numbers 15 residues from cysteine through phenylalanine. Only the CDR3 portion is preserved as DNA: 45 bases, with reading frame beginning at the first base. CDR1 is given as SGHTA and CDR2 as FQGNSA, both from the germline V gene. V ends up 5 bases short and J 5 bases short, with an unmatched junction base count of 8.